One TCR beta chain is described in this entry. The data were produced by immunoSEQ multiplex PCR, yet TCRdb's version contains in-frame clones alone and is incomplete. The sample lists 140,000 to 150,000 clones, approximately 90% occurring once. The data are from a study of blood T cell repertoires in COVID-19. With V trimmed by 0 bases and J by 2 bases, 3 bases remained unmatched. CDR1 is MNHNS and CDR2 is SASEGT in the germline V gene. This CDR3 is built from 16 residues. The chain couples TRBV6-1 to TRBJ1-4; 7 bases fit TRBD1. This receptor was taken from a woman in her fifties or sixties with acute or convalescent COVID-19. Sequencing used peripheral blood. This CDR3 reads CASSEARGRTNEKLFF. CDR3 DNA: TGTGCCAGCAGTGAAGCGAGGGGGCGCACTAATGAAAAACTGTTTTTT.